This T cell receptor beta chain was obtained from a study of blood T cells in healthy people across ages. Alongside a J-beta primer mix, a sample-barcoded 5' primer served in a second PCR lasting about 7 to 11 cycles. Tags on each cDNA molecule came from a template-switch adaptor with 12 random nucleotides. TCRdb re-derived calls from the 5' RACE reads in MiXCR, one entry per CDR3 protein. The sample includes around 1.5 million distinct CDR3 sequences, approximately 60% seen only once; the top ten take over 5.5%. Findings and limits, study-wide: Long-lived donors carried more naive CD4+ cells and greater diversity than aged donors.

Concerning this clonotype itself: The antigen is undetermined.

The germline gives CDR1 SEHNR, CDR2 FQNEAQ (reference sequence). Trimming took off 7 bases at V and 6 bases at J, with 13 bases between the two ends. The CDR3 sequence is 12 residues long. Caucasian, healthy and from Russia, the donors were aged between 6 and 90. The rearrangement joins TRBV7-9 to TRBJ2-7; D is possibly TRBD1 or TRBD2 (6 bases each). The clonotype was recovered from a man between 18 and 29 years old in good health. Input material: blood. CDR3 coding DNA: TGTGCCAGCACCGAGGGGGGAAGCGAGCAGTACTTC. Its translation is CASTEGGSEQYF. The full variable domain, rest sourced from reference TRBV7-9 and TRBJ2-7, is DTGVSQNPRHKITKRGQNVTFRCDPISEHNRLYWYRQTLGQGPEFLTYFQNEAQLEKSRLLSDRFSAERPKGSFSTLEIQRTEQGDSAMYLCASTEGGSEQYFGPGTRLTVT.